The next 29 T cell receptor beta chains were all read from a single sample in a study of T cell responses to AZD1222 COVID-19 vaccine. Measured with immunoSEQ multiplex PCR; TCRdb has only the in-frame clones, and not every one. The profile shows around 110,000 clones, about 90% of them singletons. This specimen was peripheral blood, taken on day 0 of AZD1222 vaccination. The receptors come from an adult in good health.

The chain carries TRBV19 and TRBJ2-3; 10 bases are a match to TRBD2. With 0 bases clipped from V and 2 bases from J, the junction kept 5 bases outside the gene matches. Germline CDR1 reads LNHDA; CDR2 reads SQIVND (reference sequence). This CDR3 has 17 amino acids. The CDR3 sequence is CASSIDTGTSVTDTQYF. The DNA for the CDR3 is TGTGCCAGTAGTATAGATACAGGGACTAGCGTCACAGATACGCAGTATTTT.

This chain links TRBV19 with TRBJ1-5; D is ambiguous. The CDR3 loop spans 14 amino acids. Trimming pared 7 bases from V and 5 bases from J, leaving 15 bases between. From germline, CDR1 is LNHDA and CDR2 SQIVND (reference sequence). The CDR3 spells CASTWTGGYQPQHF. The CDR3, as DNA: TGTGCCAGTACTTGGACGGGAGGGTATCAGCCCCAGCATTTT.

The chain couples TRBV3-1 (or the pseudogene TRBV3-2) to TRBJ1-5; D is perhaps TRBD1 (6 bases). Trimming shortened V by 4 bases and J by 0 bases, and 13 bases separated the two germline ends. Germline V CDR1 and CDR2: LGHDT, YNNKEL (reference sequence). CDR3 size: 16 residues. Here the CDR3 reads CASSLNGQHSNQPQHF. As DNA, the CDR3 is TGTGCCAGCAGCCTTAATGGACAGCATAGCAATCAGCCCCAGCATTTT.

CDR3 DNA: TGTGCCAGCAGCTTCTACGGGGAGGACATTCAGTACTTC. Translated, it gives CASSFYGEDIQYF. The chain couples TRBV13 to TRBJ2-4; a weak D match, TRBD2 (6 bases). With 3 bases removed from V and 8 bases from J, the gap between germline ends came to 11 bases. The CDR3 contains 13 residues. The germline CDR1 and CDR2 sequences are PRHDT and FYEKMQ (reference sequence).

The chain links TRBV4-2 to TRBJ2-7; 8 bases match TRBD2. Germline V gene sequence: CDR1 LGHNA, CDR2 YNFKEQ. The ends lost 0 bases at V and 3 bases at J; junction bases unmatched: 7. This CDR3 comprises 16 residues. This CDR3 is CASSQDLTSGFYEQYF. The CDR3 DNA sequence: TGTGCCAGCAGCCAAGATCTCACTAGCGGATTCTACGAGCAGTACTTC.

The chain is built from TRBV7-2 and TRBJ2-3; D is uncertain. The CDR3 has 15 amino acids. V was shortened by 1 base and J by 0 bases, with 8 bases between the two germline ends. From germline, CDR1 is SGHTA and CDR2 FQGNSA. The CDR3 region is CASSLVILSTDTQYF. Here the CDR3 DNA reads TGTGCCAGCAGCTTAGTTATCCTTAGCACAGATACGCAGTATTTT. The full variable domain, its missing parts supplied by reference TRBV7-2 and TRBJ2-3, is GAGVSQSPSNKVTEKGKDVELRCDPISGHTALYWYRQSLGQGLEFLIYFQGNSAPDKSGLPSDRFSAERTGGSVSTLTIQRTQQEDSAVYLCASSLVILSTDTQYFGPGTRLTVL.

This clone appeared a single time. V usage is TRBV24-1 and J usage is TRBJ1-2; weak D call: TRBD1 (6 bases). Per the germline V gene, CDR1 is KGHDR and CDR2 is SFDVKD. The CDR3 extends over 17 amino acids. V dropped 0 bases and J dropped 0 bases, with 13 bases sitting between them. The CDR3 loop is CATSDLQRKGANYGYTF. The CDR3 DNA sequence: TGTGCCACCAGTGATTTGCAGAGAAAGGGGGCTAACTATGGCTACACCTTC.

This clone was seen only once. The V and J genes are TRBV20-1 and TRBJ2-7; TRBD1 is a possible D gene (5 bases). CDR1 DFQATT and CDR2 SNEGSKA come from the germline V gene (reference sequence). This CDR3 contains 13 residues. V lost 3 bases and J lost 0, with 9 bases in between. The CDR3 here is CSASLDISYEQYF. CDR3 DNA: TGCAGTGCTAGTCTGGACATCTCCTACGAGCAGTACTTC.

This clone has just a few counts. The genes are TRBV28 and TRBJ2-3; 7 bases align to TRBD1. CDR1 and CDR2 from the germline V gene are MDHEN and SYDVKM. The trim removed 7 bases at V and 4 bases at J, leaving 5 bases unmatched. CDR3 length: 13 amino acids. The DNA for the CDR3 is TGTGCCAGCACAGACAGGGCGGCAGATACGCAGTATTTT. Its protein is CASTDRAADTQYF. Filled out from reference TRBV28 and TRBJ2-3, the complete variable domain reads DVKVTQSSRYLVKRTGEKVFLECVQDMDHENMFWYRQDPGLGLRLIYFSYDVKMKEKGDIPEGYSVSREKKERFSLILESASTNQTSMYLCASTDRAADTQYFGPGTRLTVL.

The chain has TRBV7-8 and TRBJ1-3; D is uncertain. V shed 1 base and J shed 0 bases, with 16 bases lying between them. Per the germline V gene, CDR1 is SGHVS and CDR2 is FQNEAQ. This CDR3 has 18 residues. The CDR3 loop is CASSLGVTSASSGNTIYF. CDR3 DNA sequence: TGTGCCAGCAGCTTAGGCGTGACATCCGCTTCCTCTGGAAACACCATATATTTT.

The chain carries TRBV6-5 and TRBJ2-3; 12 bases line up with TRBD2. CDR3 length equals 14 residues. Trimming cost V 10 bases and J 5 bases; bases outside gene matches: 7. Germline V lookup: CDR1 MNHEY, CDR2 SVGAGI. CDR3 nucleotides: TGTGCCACCAGCCGGGGACTAGCGGGAGATACGCAGTATTTT. Translation: CATSRGLAGDTQYF.

This chain uses TRBV9 with TRBJ1-2, with D perhaps matching TRBD1 (5 bases). CDR1 and CDR2 (germline): SGDLS, YYNGEE. The CDR3 totals 14 residues. Trimming took off 4 bases at V and 1 base at J, with 11 bases between the two ends. DNA of the CDR3: TGTGCCAGCAGCCCCGGGGGGGATAACTATGGCTACACCTTC. Residues: CASSPGGDNYGYTF.

Details on this clone: This sample also contains other DNA sequences that code for the same CDR3. The chain carries TRBV7-3 and TRBJ1-1; D uncertain. The CDR3 has 13 residues. The V and J ends lost 0 bases and 0 bases respectively, with 2 bases between them. In germline, CDR1 is SGHTA, CDR2 FQGTGA. CDR3 in amino acids: CASSLTVNTEAFF. Here the CDR3 DNA reads TGTGCCAGCAGCTTAACAGTGAACACTGAAGCTTTCTTT.

This rearrangement joins TRBV11-2 to TRBJ1-4, with D maybe TRBD1 (5 bases). The CDR3 spans 15 residues. Germline-derived CDR1 and CDR2 are SGHAT and FQNNGV. The V gene lost 0 bases and the J gene lost 8 bases, with 13 bases spanning the gap. CDR3 in DNA: TGTGCCAGCAGCTTAGAGTGGGGGTATCGGGAAAAACTGTTTTTT. Residues: CASSLEWGYREKLFF.

The V gene is TRBV6-1, the J gene TRBJ2-2, with TRBD2 identical over 10 bases. The CDR3 has 17 residues. The V gene end was trimmed by 4 bases and the J gene end by 5 bases; junction bases not matched to a gene: 10. The V gene's germline CDR1 is MNHNS and CDR2 SASEGT. The CDR3 loop is CASSARGIAGGTGELFF. In DNA form, the CDR3 reads TGTGCCAGCAGTGCGAGAGGAATAGCGGGGGGAACCGGGGAGCTGTTTTTT.

V gene TRBV7-9 combines with J gene TRBJ2-1; TRBD2 matches 13 bases. The germline V gene encodes CDR1 SEHNR and CDR2 FQNEAQ (reference sequence). J gave up 4 bases and V 1 base, and 7 bases lay outside the gene matches. The CDR3 is 18 amino acids. CDR3 DNA sequence: TGTGCCAGCAGCTTAGTAACTAGCGGGAGGGCGGTATACAATGAGCAGTTCTTC. This codes for CASSLVTSGRAVYNEQFF.

To note about this clone: A read error may account for a junction end that differs from germline. The chain recombines TRBV5-5 with TRBJ1-3; 11 bases are shared with TRBD1. The CDR3 spans 16 residues. Per the germline V gene, CDR1 is SGHKS and CDR2 is YYEKEE (reference sequence). The CDR3 region has the DNA TGTGCCAGCAGCTTGTGGGACAGGGGGTCCGGAAACACTATATATTTT. This sequence encodes CASSLWDRGSGNTIYF.

The chain combines TRBV5-1 with TRBJ2-3; TRBD2 matches 8 bases. J gave up 3 bases and V 4 bases, and 7 bases lay outside the gene matches. The CDR3 is 15 residues long. The V gene's germline CDR1 is SGHRS and CDR2 YFSETQ. The CDR3 DNA reads TGCGCCAGCAGCCCGGGAAGCGGGAGAACAGATACGCAGTATTTT. Protein product: CASSPGSGRTDTQYF.

This clone was picked up a small number of times. The chain carries TRBV2 and TRBJ1-5, with a weak D call TRBD1 (5 bases). The CDR3 length is 13 residues. The germline V and J ends were trimmed by 5 bases and 10 bases, with 15 bases remaining between them. The germline CDR1 and CDR2 sequences are SNHLY and FYNNEI. CDR3 nucleotides: TGTGCCAGCAGTAACGCGCGGGGGGGACCCCAGCATTTT. Translating it yields CASSNARGGPQHF.

This chain connects TRBV5-6 to TRBJ1-2; TRBD1 matches at 8 bases. This CDR3 is 13 amino acids long. Germline V gene sequence: CDR1 SGHDT, CDR2 YYEEEE. V shed 4 bases and J 4 bases; nucleotides not matched to a gene: 3. This CDR3 is CASSKTGAYGYTF. The CDR3 DNA reads as TGTGCCAGCAGCAAGACAGGGGCCTATGGCTACACCTTC.

The rearrangement joins TRBV6-4 to TRBJ2-7; 9 bases align to TRBD2. The trim removed 5 bases at V and 0 bases at J, leaving 5 bases unmatched. The germline V gene encodes CDR1 MRHNA and CDR2 SNTAGT. This CDR3 contains 15 residues. CDR3 DNA sequence: TGTGCCAGCAGTAGGCTAGCGGGAATCTCCTACGAGCAGTACTTC. Encoded protein: CASSRLAGISYEQYF.

The rearrangement joins TRBV7-3 to TRBJ2-7; TRBD2 is a possible D gene (6 bases). The CDR3 loop spans 13 amino acids. V was shortened by 2 bases and J by 3 bases, with 8 bases between the two germline ends. Germline V gene sequence: CDR1 SGHTA, CDR2 FQGTGA. CDR3 amino acids: CASSLAGSYEQYF. CDR3 nucleotide sequence: TGTGCCAGCAGCTTAGCCGGGAGCTACGAGCAGTACTTC. Drawing the rest from reference TRBV7-3 and TRBJ2-7, the complete variable domain is GAGVSQTPSNKVTEKGKYVELRCDPISGHTALYWYRQSLGQGPEFLIYFQGTGAADDSGLPNDRFFAVRPEGSVSTLKIQRTERGDSAVYLCASSLAGSYEQYFGPGTRLTVT.

The chain joins TRBV14 to TRBJ1-2, with 7 bases lining up with TRBD1. V lost 1 base, J lost 1 base, and 3 bases stayed unmatched. The CDR3 runs 15 residues. From germline, CDR1 is SGHDN and CDR2 FVKESK. CDR3 sequence: CASSQAPGGNYGYTF. The CDR3 nucleotides read TGTGCCAGCAGCCAAGCCCCAGGGGGTAACTATGGCTACACCTTC. Full variable domain (missing parts from reference TRBV14 and TRBJ1-2): EAGVTQFPSHSVIEKGQTVTLRCDPISGHDNLYWYRRVMGKEIKFLLHFVKESKQDESGMPNNRFLAERTGGTYSTLKVQPAELEDSGVYFCASSQAPGGNYGYTFGSGTRLTVV.

The chain has TRBV7-9 and TRBJ1-4; D gene unclear. The CDR3 covers 14 residues. Germline V gene lookup returns CDR1 SEHNR and CDR2 FQNEAQ (reference sequence). Trimming removed 0 bases from V and 8 bases from J, with 10 bases in between. Written as DNA, the CDR3 is TGTGCCAGCAGCTTAGCTCCCTTGACCGAAAAACTGTTTTTT. The encoded protein is CASSLAPLTEKLFF. Using reference TRBV7-9 and TRBJ1-4 for the parts outside the CDR3, the full variable domain is DTGVSQNPRHKITKRGQNVTFRCDPISEHNRLYWYRQTLGQGPEFLTYFQNEAQLEKSRLLSDRFSAERPKGSFSTLEIQRTEQGDSAMYLCASSLAPLTEKLFFGSGTQLSVL.

The J gene is TRBJ2-1, the V gene TRBV7-2; tentatively, D is TRBD2 (6 bases). Germline CDR1 SGHTA, CDR2 FQGNSA. CDR3 length: 19 amino acids. Deletions cut 0 bases from V and 4 bases from J, with 22 bases between. CDR3 sequence reads: CASSLARWVGGAQYNEQFF. DNA of the CDR3: TGTGCCAGCAGCTTAGCTCGGTGGGTTGGAGGGGCCCAATACAATGAGCAGTTCTTC.

The chain combines TRBV19 with TRBJ1-5, with D hard to call. The length of the CDR3 is 15 residues. The V gene's germline CDR1 is LNHDA and CDR2 SQIVND (reference sequence). Deletions cut 6 bases from V and 0 bases from J, with 12 bases between. In DNA form, the CDR3 reads TGTGCCAGTAGCCCCACTCCCGGTAGCAATCAGCCCCAGCATTTT. Its protein is CASSPTPGSNQPQHF.

V and J are TRBV7-9 and TRBJ2-5; D remains ambiguous. Germline lookup yields CDR1 SEHNR and CDR2 FQNEAQ (reference sequence). Trimming stripped 5 bases from V and 7 bases from J, with 11 bases between. This CDR3 region has 12 residues. CDR3 nucleotides: TGTGCCAGCAGCCGGCGGTTAGGGACCCAGTACTTC. Amino acid sequence: CASSRRLGTQYF.

This chain uses TRBV15 with TRBJ2-7; D gene ambiguous. The length of the CDR3 is 15 residues. In germline, CDR1 is LNHNV, CDR2 YYDKDF (reference sequence). V lost 0 bases and J lost 3, with 12 bases in between. CDR3 in amino acids: CATSRDRRSYYEQYF. In DNA, the CDR3 is TGTGCCACCAGCAGAGATCGGCGGTCCTACTACGAGCAGTACTTC.

This chain connects TRBV18 to TRBJ1-2, with TRBD1 matching over 9 bases. Germline CDR1 is KGHSH and CDR2 is LQKENI. The junction had 4 bases not matched to a gene; V was cut back by 3 bases and J by 5 bases. The CDR3 extends over 14 amino acids. The CDR3, as DNA: TGTGCCAGCTCACCGACCGGGACAGGGTATGGCTACACCTTC. Protein product: CASSPTGTGYGYTF.